Below, 13 T cell receptor beta chains from the same sample are listed, as sequenced in a study of blood T cell repertoires in COVID-19. TCRdb keeps only in-frame clones here, not all; method: immunoSEQ multiplex PCR. The sample shows tens of thousands of clones, about 90% of them seen only once. Material: peripheral blood. The origin of the receptors is a human donor in a cohort sampled during active COVID-19.

The V and J genes are TRBV28 and TRBJ2-7; D possibly corresponds to TRBD1 (6 bases). Trimming took off 2 bases at V and 0 bases at J, with 8 bases between the two ends. Germline V gene sequence: CDR1 MDHEN, CDR2 SYDVKM. There are 14 residues in the CDR3. The chain's CDR3 is CASSLGQYSYEQYF. CDR3 DNA sequence: TGTGCCAGCAGTTTAGGACAGTACTCCTACGAGCAGTACTTC.

This chain links TRBV24-1 with TRBJ1-3; tentative D call: TRBD1 (5 bases). CDR3 length: 14 amino acids. Germline V gives CDR1 KGHDR, CDR2 SFDVKD. V lost 7 bases to trimming and J lost 1 base, with 10 bases between them. Here the CDR3 reads CATRIRVSGNTIYF. DNA for the CDR3: TGTGCCACCAGAATCAGGGTATCTGGAAACACCATATATTTT.

This clone was observed a handful of times. CDR3 loop: CASSEWEVWDRGQSKNNEQFF. The CDR3 nucleotides read TGTGCCAGCAGTGAATGGGAAGTATGGGACAGGGGTCAGTCCAAAAACAATGAGCAGTTCTTC. This sequence joins TRBV2 and TRBJ2-1, with 10 nucleotides matching TRBD1. J gave up 5 bases and V 2 bases, and 21 bases lay outside the gene matches. CDR1 is SNHLY and CDR2 is FYNNEI in the germline V gene. This CDR3 contains 21 residues.

The chain couples TRBV27 to TRBJ2-2; no definite D call. The V gene lost 0 bases and the J gene lost 0 bases, with 11 bases spanning the gap. The CDR3 sequence is 17 residues long. Germline-derived CDR1 and CDR2 are MNHEY and SMNVEV (reference sequence). This CDR3 is CASSLSIQVANTGELFF. The DNA for the CDR3 is TGTGCCAGCAGTTTATCGATCCAGGTAGCGAACACCGGGGAGCTGTTTTTT.

The genes are TRBV19 and TRBJ1-1; 8 bases map to TRBD1. This CDR3 region has 16 residues. J gave up 4 bases and V 7 bases, and 14 bases lay outside the gene matches. Germline assignment: CDR1 LNHDA and CDR2 SQIVND (reference sequence). CDR3 amino acids: CASTPGGESIATEAFF. The CDR3 region has the DNA TGTGCCAGTACCCCAGGGGGCGAATCGATCGCCACTGAAGCTTTCTTT.

The chain is built from TRBV11-3 and TRBJ2-1, with D maybe TRBD2 (5 bases). From germline, CDR1 is SGHNT and CDR2 YENEEA. V gave up 3 bases and J gave up 8 bases, with 14 bases separating them. The CDR3 is 14 amino acids. The CDR3 loop reads CASSLVRGSYEQFF. The CDR3 nucleotides read TGTGCCAGCAGCTTGGTACGAGGGTCGTATGAGCAGTTCTTC. Using reference TRBV11-3 and TRBJ2-1 for the parts outside the CDR3, the full variable domain is EAGVVQSPRYKIIEKKQPVAFWCNPISGHNTLYWYLQNLGQGPELLIRYENEEAVDDSQLPKDRFSAERLKGVDSTLKIQPAELGDSAVYLCASSLVRGSYEQFFGPGTRLTVL.

The V gene is TRBV3-1 (or the pseudogene TRBV3-2), the J gene TRBJ1-1; D is perhaps TRBD1 (6 bases). CDR1 LGHDT and CDR2 YNNKEL come from the germline V gene (reference sequence). This CDR3 region has 13 residues. Trimming removed 1 base from V and 8 bases from J, with 11 bases in between. The CDR3 region has the DNA TGTGCCAGCAGCCAAGTGGGAACAGGGGAAGCTTTCTTT. It translates to CASSQVGTGEAFF.

V usage is TRBV10-3 and J usage is TRBJ2-3, with D possibly matching TRBD2 (6 bases). CDR3 length: 12 residues. Trimming stripped 8 bases from V and 3 bases from J, with 9 bases between. The germline V gene has CDR1 ENHRY and CDR2 SYGVKD. This chain's CDR3 is CAIGGATDTQYF. CDR3 DNA: TGTGCCATCGGCGGGGCAACAGATACGCAGTATTTT.

J is TRBJ2-1 and V is TRBV4-1; 13 nucleotides agree with TRBD2. Per germline, CDR1 MGHRA and CDR2 YSYEKL. V was clipped by 4 bases and J by 9 bases; unmatched bases: 9. There are 16 residues in the CDR3. CDR3 coding DNA: TGCGCCAGCAGCCGCCAAACTAGCGGGAGGGCCAGTGAGCAGTTCTTC. This codes for CASSRQTSGRASEQFF.

The chain has TRBV19 and TRBJ2-7, with a possible D match to TRBD2 (5 bases). The ends were cut back, 2 bases at V and 7 bases at J, with 15 bases in the middle. CDR3 length: 14 residues. Germline lookup yields CDR1 LNHDA and CDR2 SQIVND (reference sequence). Here the CDR3 reads CASSISPRTGEQYF. The CDR3 nucleotides are TGTGCCAGTAGTATATCCCCGAGAACGGGGGAGCAGTACTTC.

The V gene is TRBV27, the J gene TRBJ2-2, with TRBD2 matching over 8 bases. CDR1 is MNHEY, CDR2 SMNVEV, per germline (reference sequence). The CDR3 extends over 17 amino acids. Trimming cost V 2 bases and J 4 bases; bases outside gene matches: 9. The CDR3 here is CASSLRASGLRTGELFF. In DNA, the CDR3 is TGTGCCAGCAGTTTAAGGGCTAGCGGGTTGCGCACCGGGGAGCTGTTTTTT.

The CDR3 DNA reads as TGTGCCAGTAGTATACGACTAGCGGGTATCGGGCAAGAGACCCAGTACTTC. It yields the protein CASSIRLAGIGQETQYF. V usage is TRBV19 and J usage is TRBJ2-5; 10 bases fit TRBD2. The germline gives CDR1 LNHDA, CDR2 SQIVND (reference sequence). The CDR3 extends over 17 amino acids. The trim removed 2 bases at V and 2 bases at J, leaving 8 bases unmatched. The variable domain in full, completed from reference TRBV19 and TRBJ2-5, reads DGGITQSPKYLFRKEGQNVTLSCEQNLNHDAMYWYRQDPGQGLRLIYYSQIVNDFQKGDIAEGYSVSREKKESFPLTVTSAQKNPTAFYLCASSIRLAGIGQETQYFGPGTRLLVL.

The rearrangement uses TRBV7-2 and TRBJ2-1; 7 nucleotides match TRBD2. The CDR3 has 15 amino acids. Germline-derived CDR1 and CDR2 are SGHTA and FQGNSA. V lost 4 bases, J lost 2 bases, and 5 bases stayed unmatched. CDR3 nucleotide sequence: TGTGCCAGCAGCTCGCTAGCGGTAGCCTACAATGAGCAGTTCTTC. Encoded protein: CASSSLAVAYNEQFF.